The 9 T cell receptor beta chains below all came from one sample that was sequenced in a study of blood T cell repertoires in COVID-19. TCRdb's copy holds only in-frame clones and misses some; the assay was immunoSEQ multiplex PCR. The top ten clones hold 13% of a sample with about 260,000 clones, roughly 85% of them seen once. The sample was peripheral blood. These TCRs come from a human donor in a cohort sampled during active COVID-19.

This clone came up a few times. This chain joins TRBV3-1 (or the pseudogene TRBV3-2) and TRBJ1-6; D possibly corresponds to TRBD1 (5 bases). The CDR3 is 14 amino acids. The ends were cut back, 4 bases at V and 8 bases at J, with 12 bases in the middle. Germline CDR1 and CDR2: LGHDT and YNNKEL (reference sequence). The CDR3 protein is CASSLIGGDSPLHF. The CDR3 bases are TGTGCCAGCAGCCTTATCGGGGGGGATTCACCCCTCCACTTT.

The J gene is TRBJ1-1, the V gene TRBV27; weak D call: TRBD1 (5 bases). Germline loops: CDR1 MNHEY, CDR2 SMNVEV (reference sequence). V was pared by 3 bases and J by 9 bases, with 11 bases between. The CDR3 totals 12 residues. The CDR3 sequence: CASSFFLGQAFF. The CDR3 coding sequence is TGTGCCAGCAGTTTTTTTTTGGGGCAAGCTTTCTTT.

This clone was observed many times. V gene TRBV5-1 combines with J gene TRBJ2-1; 9 nucleotides align to TRBD1. This CDR3 is built from 15 residues. Germline assignment: CDR1 SGHRS and CDR2 YFSETQ. V trimming: 6 bases; J trimming: 7 bases; junction bases outside the gene matches: 11. The CDR3: CASTPGQGLGNEQFF. CDR3 DNA: TGCGCCAGCACCCCGGGACAGGGATTGGGGAATGAGCAGTTCTTC. The entire variable domain, with the rest obtained from reference TRBV5-1 and TRBJ2-1, is as follows: KAGVTQTPRYLIKTRGQQVTLSCSPISGHRSVSWYQQTPGQGLQFLFEYFSETQRNKGNFPGRFSGRQFSNSRSEMNVSTLELGDSALYLCASTPGQGLGNEQFFGPGTRLTVL.

The chain uses TRBV6-5 and TRBJ1-5; possible D gene TRBD1, 6 bases. The CDR3 extends over 13 amino acids. From germline, CDR1 is MNHEY and CDR2 SVGAGI. V was shortened by 7 bases and J by 4 bases, with 11 bases between the two germline ends. The CDR3 sequence: CASINQGNQPQHF. The DNA for the CDR3 is TGTGCCAGCATCAACCAGGGGAATCAGCCCCAGCATTTT.

The sample holds a few counts of this clone. The rearrangement joins TRBV7-2 to TRBJ2-2; 9 nucleotides match TRBD2. V dropped 6 bases and J dropped 5; count of bases not matched to a gene: 7. The CDR3 covers 15 residues. The germline CDR1 and CDR2 sequences are SGHTA and FQGNSA. CDR3 coding DNA: TGTGCCAGCAGTCCCGACACTAGCGGGACCGGGGAGCTGTTTTTT. As protein: CASSPDTSGTGELFF.

The sample holds one count of this clone. The gene calls are TRBV7-9 and TRBJ2-2; 14 bases align to TRBD2. Germline assignment: CDR1 SEHNR and CDR2 FQNEAQ (reference sequence). V trimming: 5 bases; J trimming: 7 bases; junction bases outside the gene matches: 6. CDR3 length equals 16 residues. The DNA for the CDR3 is TGTGCCAGCAGCGAGGGACTAGCGGGAGTGATCGGGGAGCTGTTTTTT. Translation gives CASSEGLAGVIGELFF.

With respect to this clone: In the same sample, other DNA sequences code for this CDR3. This rearrangement joins TRBV9 to TRBJ2-1; 7 bases align to TRBD2. CDR3 size: 15 residues. Germline lookup yields CDR1 SGDLS and CDR2 YYNGEE. J lost 2 bases, V lost 0 bases, and 2 bases had no gene match. The CDR3 is CASSVAGGTYNEQFF. The CDR3 DNA reads TGTGCCAGCAGCGTAGCCGGGGGGACCTACAATGAGCAGTTCTTC.

The rearrangement links TRBV5-6 to TRBJ1-2; 7 positions agree with TRBD1. CDR1 SGHDT and CDR2 YYEEEE come from the germline V gene. V dropped 1 base and J dropped 3; count of bases not matched to a gene: 6. This CDR3 comprises 15 residues. In nucleotides, the CDR3 is TGTGCCAGCAGCTTGTACGAGGGGGCCTACTATGGCTACACCTTC. This gives the protein CASSLYEGAYYGYTF.

This sequence joins TRBV6-6 and TRBJ2-1; TRBD1 matches 11 bases. The CDR3 length is 15 residues. CDR1 and CDR2 (germline): MNHNY, SVGAGI (reference sequence). The ends lost 8 bases at V and 5 bases at J; junction bases unmatched: 8. CDR3 loop: CASQPGQGVNNEQFF. The DNA of the CDR3 is TGTGCCAGCCAACCGGGACAGGGGGTGAACAATGAGCAGTTCTTC.